This entry is about one T cell receptor (beta chain). A few counts support this clone. Its specific antigen is unknown. Base qualities were left out, and no much larger clone turns up one base away. This specimen's time point label, interpreted: peripheral blood 6 weeks after treatment start. A total of some 30 patients with locally advanced or metastatic urothelial carcinoma, treated at Memorial Sloan Kettering on a trial protocol, made up the cohort. Peripheral blood mononuclear cells were collected pretreatment and during treatment, with between 1 and 8 total time points per patient. The Qiagen DNeasy Blood extraction kit was used to purify genomic DNA from total PBMCs and tumor samples. PBMCs were collected pretreatment and during treatment, and were isolated and stored as previously described. The data originate from a study of PD-L1 blockade in urothelial cancer (dated by TCRdb to 2017 to 2019). Regarding the study in general: Every patient began therapy in the mid-2010s and was given atezolizumab 1,200 mg intravenously every 3 weeks. Pretreatment tumor samples, along with matched peripheral blood collected serially before and after atezolizumab treatment, underwent TCR sequencing. An ECOG performance status of 0 or 1 was recorded for the patients, and 0 to 3 prior chemotherapy regimens had been received by the patients. Durable clinical benefit was achieved by nine patients but not by the remaining 20. In the same patients, whole exome sequencing and RNA sequencing of pretreatment tumors were performed in addition to TCR sequencing. Blood samples were analyzed 3 weeks after the start of treatment (second dose) and 6 weeks after the start of treatment. An exploratory multi-omic analysis was conducted of the somatic, immune and clinical correlates of response to PD-L1 blockade with atezolizumab in urothelial cancer. About 90% of the roughly 30 patients were males with bladder-origin urothelial cancer, and about 65% of the roughly 30 reported a prior smoking history. Under 30 patients had pretreatment blood TCR-seq, some 25 had at least one posttreatment blood collection, and some 25 had tumor TCR-seq. A median of about 150,000 T cells and just over 80,000 unique TCRs was obtained from blood samples, and a median clonality of roughly 0.08 was observed. Durable clinical benefit was defined as progression-free survival longer than 6 months, and TCR features were also tested against progression-free and overall survival. The study at large found these results: Improved progression-free and overall survival was associated with having pretreatment peripheral blood TCR clonality below the median. Greater expansion of tumor-associated TCR clones in peripheral blood 3 weeks after the start of treatment was observed in patients with durable benefit (n of about 20, p = 0.022). Small sample size (n ≈ 29) and many exploratory analyses mean the results are intended to be hypothesis-generating.

CDR1 and CDR2, per the germline V gene, are MGHDK and SYGVNS. Its CDR3 holds 14 amino acids, cysteine through phenylalanine. Only the CDR3 region is kept as DNA, spanning 42 bases read in frame from base 1. Here V drops 5 bases and J drops 1 base, and the junction holds 2 bases not matched to any gene. Synthetic TCR analog templates were spiked into each PCR so that absolute template abundance could be estimated from read counts. The immunoSEQ assay was used to amplify TCRbeta CDR3 regions from genomic DNA with bias-controlled V and J gene primers. Sequencing of rearranged TCRbeta segments was done at approximately 20X coverage. Regarding the original processing steps: Clustering was used to correct sequencing errors, and CDR3s were annotated against IMGT so that V, D and J genes could be assigned. Out-of-frame and stop-codon sequences were excluded, and only productive TCRbeta rearrangements were used in downstream analyses. Clonality was computed as one minus Shannon entropy normalized by the log of the number of unique productive sequences. Clones differing between time points or between blood and tumor were identified using Fisher's exact test with Benjamini-Hochberg correction, with an adjusted p below 0.01 applied as the threshold. TCRdb stores this immuneACCESS table with in-frame sequences only. Part of the clones is absent; in the studies checked, under half of the shortfall reflects unresolved V genes, and no reason is known for the rest. D and trimming were read from the DNA, whereas the V and J calls and clone size are those reported in that table. Within this sample are around 93,000 clones, with around four fifths of them counted one time only. The ten largest clones capture over 7.5% of the sample.

This receptor was taken from a man aged 70-80 years with urothelial cancer. Sequencing was performed on PBMCs, taken around atezolizumab (anti-PD-L1) treatment. The V and J genes are TRBV25-1 and TRBJ1-5, and TRBD1 aligns with 7 junction nucleotides. The bases read TGTGCCAGCAGTACGACAGGGAGCAATCAGCCCCAGCATTTT. It is translated as CASSTTGSNQPQHF.